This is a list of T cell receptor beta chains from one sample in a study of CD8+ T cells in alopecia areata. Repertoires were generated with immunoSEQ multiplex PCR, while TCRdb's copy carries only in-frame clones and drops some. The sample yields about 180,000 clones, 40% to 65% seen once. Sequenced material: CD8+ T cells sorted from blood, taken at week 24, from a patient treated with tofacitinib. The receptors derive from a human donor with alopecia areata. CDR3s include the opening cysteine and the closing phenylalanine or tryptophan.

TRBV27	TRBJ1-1	CASSFLPGGAEAFF
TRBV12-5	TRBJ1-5	CASGLLGAGLWPQHF
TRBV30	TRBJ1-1	CAWSVSRGTEAFF
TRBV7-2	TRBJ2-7	CASRTGLAVTYEQYF
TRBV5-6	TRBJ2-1	CASSVRVDEQFF
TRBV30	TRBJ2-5	CAWSSRGGLETQYF
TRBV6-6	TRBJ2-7	CASSYSGTGGYEQYF
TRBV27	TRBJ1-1	CASSSSPTGGTEAFF
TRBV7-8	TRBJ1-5	CASSPLGGGNQPQHF
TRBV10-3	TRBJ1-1	CAIKDGGTEAFF
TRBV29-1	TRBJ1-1	CSVPSLGGEAFF
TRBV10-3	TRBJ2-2	CAITGTSGGRGELFF
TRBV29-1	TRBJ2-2	CSVEAPGTGELFF
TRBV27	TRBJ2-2	CASSFSGGEVFRELFF
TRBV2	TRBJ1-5	CASSDGQPQHF
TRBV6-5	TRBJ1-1	CASSVGQNTEAFF
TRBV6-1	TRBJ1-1	CASSEPGWDTEAFF
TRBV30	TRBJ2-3	CAWSVGGTDTQYF
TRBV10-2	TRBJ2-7	CASRGPVYGGEQYF
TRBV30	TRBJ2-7	CAWSVMASEQYF
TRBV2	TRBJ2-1	CAGATGADEQFF
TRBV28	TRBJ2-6	CASSLLPGSSGANVLTF
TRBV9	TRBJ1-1	CASSVEATGWFPMNTEAFF
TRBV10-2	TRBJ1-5	CASSEPPGNSNQPQHF
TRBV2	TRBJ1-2	CASSEWQGEGYTF
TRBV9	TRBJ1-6	CASSRDNGNSPLHF
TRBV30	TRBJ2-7	CAWSLPFSDEQYF
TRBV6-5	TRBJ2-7	CASSYRESSYEQYF
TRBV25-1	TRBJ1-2	CASSGTDRLFNYGYTF
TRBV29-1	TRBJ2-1	CSGRGEARNEQFF
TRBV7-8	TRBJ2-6	CASSLAGAYSGANVLTF
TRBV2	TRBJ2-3	CASSDWKYF
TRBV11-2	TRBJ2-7	CASSLDSSTLFFNEQYF
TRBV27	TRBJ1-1	CASSLSSWGTEAFF
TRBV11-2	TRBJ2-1	CASSLGGDSYNEQFF
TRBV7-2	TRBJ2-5	CASSPIAGVGETQYF
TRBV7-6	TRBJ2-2	CASSLVGGELFF
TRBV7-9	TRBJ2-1	CASSLDRNEQFF
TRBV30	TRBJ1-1	CAWSVGPTEAFF
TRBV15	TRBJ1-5	CATAAGVSNQPQHF
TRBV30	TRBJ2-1	CAWALNEGEQFF
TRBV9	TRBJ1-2	CASSGTGSFSYTF
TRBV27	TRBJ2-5	CASSSYRGDTQETQYF
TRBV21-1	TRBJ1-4	CASPGPWGF
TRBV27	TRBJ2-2	CASRLAGDTGELFF
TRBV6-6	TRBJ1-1	CASSRYKGLNTEAFF
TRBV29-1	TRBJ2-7	CSVVLTYSYEQYF
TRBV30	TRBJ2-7	CAWRDLYEQYF
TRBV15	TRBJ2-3	CATSRESDTQYF
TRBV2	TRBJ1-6	CASSEQGNNSPLHF
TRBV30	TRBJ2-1	CAWSVGLAYNEQFF
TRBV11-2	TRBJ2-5	CASSLVWGVEETQYF
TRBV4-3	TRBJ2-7	CASSQGTGDYEQYF
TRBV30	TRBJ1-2	CARAELGTDGYTF
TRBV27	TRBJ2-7	CASSLFGTDLAYEQYF
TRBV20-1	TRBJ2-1	CSAQDRVEQFF
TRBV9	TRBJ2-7	CASSVGSGDSYEQYF